The clone carrying this T cell receptor (beta chain) was recorded at least ten times. As yet, its antigen is unknown. This entry belongs to a study of identical twins. Overall study results and limits: Partly confounded zero-insertion analyses could result from invariant MAIT and iNKT cells. Weaker excess sharing between twins was seen in beta out-of-frame sequences. Out-of-frame alpha sequences shared by twins were enriched for low generation probability.

TCRdb fed the 5' RACE reads into MiXCR, producing one record per CDR3 protein. Found here are under 900,000 distinct CDR3 sequences, over 15% of them singletons; the top ten hold about an eighth. V was pared by 5 bases and J by 8 bases, with 16 bases between. The CDR3 has 14 amino acids. The sample was also reused in another study, on T cells expressing NK-cell markers.

This TCR was recovered from a woman aged 18 to 35 in good health. The chain links TRBV12-3 or TRBV12-4 to TRBJ2-1; no firm D call. Sequencing was carried out using PBMCs. This CDR3 reads CASSPRSTPHEQFF. CDR3 nucleotide sequence: TGTGCCAGCAGTCCCAGGTCCACCCCCCATGAGCAGTTCTTC.